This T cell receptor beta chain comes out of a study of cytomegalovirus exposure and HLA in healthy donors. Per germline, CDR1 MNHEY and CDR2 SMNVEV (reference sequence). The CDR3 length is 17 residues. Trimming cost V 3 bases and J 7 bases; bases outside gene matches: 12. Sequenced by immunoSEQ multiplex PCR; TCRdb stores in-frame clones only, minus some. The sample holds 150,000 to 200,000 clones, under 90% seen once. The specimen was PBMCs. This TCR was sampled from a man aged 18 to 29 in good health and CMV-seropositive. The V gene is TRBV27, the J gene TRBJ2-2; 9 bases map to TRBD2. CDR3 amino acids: CASSLGRASGMIGELFF. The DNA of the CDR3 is TGTGCCAGCAGTTTGGGTCGGGCTAGCGGGATGATCGGGGAGCTGTTTTTT.